This T cell receptor (beta chain) was found in a study of T cell repertoires in cytomegalovirus infection. Study at large: Well-studied HLA-B-restricted CMV epitopes were used in the study alongside recently identified HLA-C-restricted ones. Indications of both CMV infection and matching HLA type were provided by public TCR beta signatures.

The germline gives CDR1 SGHVS, CDR2 FQNEAQ. V lost 6 bases, J lost 6 bases, and 10 bases stayed unmatched. CDR3 length equals 15 residues. Note on this clonotype: No antigen is known for it.

The study, taken as a whole, reports: The ex vivo response was dominated by HLA-C-restricted CMV-specific TCR beta clonotypes. CMV carriers with the relevant HLA were identified by cumulative public TCR beta family frequency.

TCRdb re-derived calls from the reads in MiXCR, one entry per CDR3 protein. This sample has about 890,000 distinct CDR3 sequences, with 25% to 40% found just once. The receptor was derived from a human donor in good health (CMV status not recorded). Some clones in this sample may be carry-over from other donors' samples. The chain couples TRBV7-8 to TRBJ2-1, with TRBD1 matching over 8 bases. The source was cultured CD8+ T cells from PBMCs, collected from culture after CMV antigen stimulation. The CDR3 protein is CASRSGRGQSNEQFF. In DNA, the CDR3 is TGTGCCAGCAGGAGCGGCAGGGGGCAAAGCAATGAGCAGTTCTTC.